The 23 T cell receptor beta chains in this list originate from one sample, sequenced in a study of CD8+ T cells in alopecia areata. RNA, once extracted, was reverse transcribed into cDNA for use as the sequencing template. Sequenced by immunoSEQ multiplex PCR; TCRdb stores in-frame clones only, minus some. The sample has 110,000 to 150,000 clones; roughly 61% are singletons. The sequences come from CD4+ T cells sorted from blood, collected at week 0. Source of these receptors: a human donor with alopecia areata.

The chain carries TRBV29-1 and TRBJ1-1; D is possibly TRBD1 (5 bases). Trimming stripped 6 bases from V and 2 bases from J, with 19 bases between. CDR1 SQVTM and CDR2 ANQGSEA come from the germline V gene. This CDR3 is 15 amino acids long. The CDR3 spells CSVVPAGQRNTEAFF. CDR3 bases: TGCAGCGTAGTACCGGCGGGGCAGAGAAACACTGAAGCTTTCTTT.

This clone has more than one count but fewer than ten. V is TRBV5-6 and J is TRBJ2-3; 7 positions agree with TRBD2. The CDR3 spans 13 residues. The V gene's germline CDR1 is SGHDT and CDR2 YYEEEE. V was clipped by 4 bases and J by 4 bases; unmatched bases: 3. CDR3 sequence: CASSLGLADTQYF. The CDR3 nucleotides read TGTGCCAGCAGCCTCGGACTAGCAGATACGCAGTATTTT.

This clone was seen a handful of times. The V and J genes are TRBV29-1 and TRBJ1-1; TRBD1 aligns across 7 bases. Looked up from germline, CDR1 is SQVTM and CDR2 is ANQGSEA. V was pared by 6 bases and J by 5 bases, with 9 bases of the junction left unmatched. CDR3 length equals 13 residues. Written as DNA, the CDR3 is TGCAGCGTGAAAGGGGGCTCGGGGACTGAAGCTTTCTTT. Residues: CSVKGGSGTEAFF.

This clone was observed a handful of times. The V gene is TRBV30, the J gene TRBJ2-5; 8 positions match TRBD2. Germline CDR1 is GTSNPN and CDR2 is SVGIG (reference sequence). This CDR3 is built from 16 residues. J lost 0 bases, V lost 1 base, and 7 bases had no gene match. CDR3 in amino acids: CAWSDGLAAYQETQYF. CDR3 DNA sequence: TGTGCCTGGAGTGACGGACTAGCCGCGTACCAAGAGACCCAGTACTTC.

The chain joins TRBV18 to TRBJ2-3; 9 positions match TRBD2. Unmatched junction bases numbered 9, after V lost 3 bases and J lost 2 bases. The CDR3 spans 17 residues. Per germline, CDR1 KGHSH and CDR2 LQKENI. CDR3 sequence reads: CASSPRDSGGFTDTQYF. The CDR3 DNA sequence: TGTGCCAGCTCACCCAGAGATAGCGGGGGATTCACAGATACGCAGTATTTT.

CDR3 nucleotide sequence: TGTGCCAGCAGCGTGTCCCCTAGCGGGGGAGGTGGGGAGACCCAGTACTTC. This gives the protein CASSVSPSGGGGETQYF. The chain joins TRBV9 to TRBJ2-5; 10 bases fit TRBD2. CDR3 size: 17 residues. Per the germline V gene, CDR1 is SGDLS and CDR2 is YYNGEE. V shed 2 bases and J 5 bases; nucleotides not matched to a gene: 12.

This clone occurred a few times. Written as DNA, the CDR3 is TGTGCCAGCAGCTCCCGGCATTTCGGGGCCAACGTCCTGACTTTC. Residues: CASSSRHFGANVLTF. The chain joins TRBV7-9 to TRBJ2-6; D is unclear. The CDR3 consists of 15 residues. Germline loops: CDR1 SEHNR, CDR2 FQNEAQ (reference sequence). Trimming stripped 4 bases from V and 4 bases from J, with 11 bases between.

The CDR3 region has the DNA TGTGCCAGCAGCGTGCAGGGGGCGGCGAGTGAGCAGTTCTTC. This gives the protein CASSVQGAASEQFF. J is TRBJ2-1 and V is TRBV7-9; 8 bases align to TRBD1. The CDR3 sequence is 14 residues long. V shed 5 bases, J shed 9 bases, and the junction held 9 bases outside the gene matches. CDR1 and CDR2 (germline): SEHNR, FQNEAQ (reference sequence). The full variable domain, completed using reference TRBV7-9 and TRBJ2-1, is DTGVSQNPRHKITKRGQNVTFRCDPISEHNRLYWYRQTLGQGPEFLTYFQNEAQLEKSRLLSDRFSAERPKGSFSTLEIQRTEQGDSAMYLCASSVQGAASEQFFGPGTRLTVL.

The chain joins TRBV5-1 to TRBJ2-3, with 7 bases lining up with TRBD2. V was clipped by 7 bases and J by 1 base; unmatched bases: 15. The germline V gene encodes CDR1 SGHRS and CDR2 YFSETQ. The CDR3 sequence is 17 residues long. The CDR3 DNA reads TGCGCCAGCCACACTGACCCCAGTGGGGGGGGCACAGATACGCAGTATTTT. Translating it yields CASHTDPSGGGTDTQYF.

This clone was counted a single time. Other DNA sequences of this sample code for an identical CDR3. This sequence joins TRBV30 and TRBJ2-5; unclear D gene. In germline, CDR1 is GTSNPN, CDR2 SVGIG (reference sequence). This CDR3 spans 11 amino acids. V lost 1 base and J lost 4, with 4 bases in between. CDR3 region: CAWSARETQYF. The CDR3 nucleotides are TGTGCCTGGAGTGCTAGAGAGACCCAGTACTTC. Together with reference TRBV30 and TRBJ2-5, the CDR3 gives the full variable domain: SQTIHQWPATLVQPVGSPLSLECTVEGTSNPNLYWYRQAAGRGLQLLFYSVGIGQISSEVPQNLSASRPQDRQFILSSKKLLLSDSGFYLCAWSARETQYFGPGTRLLVL.

This clone was seen a few times. The rearrangement joins TRBV6-5 to TRBJ2-7, with 8 bases matching TRBD1. Germline assignment: CDR1 MNHEY and CDR2 SVGAGI. The junction had 3 bases not matched to a gene; V was cut back by 5 bases and J by 3 bases. The CDR3 is 13 residues long. Written as DNA, the CDR3 is TGTGCCAGCAGTAGTGACAGGGGCTACGAGCAGTACTTC. Protein product: CASSSDRGYEQYF.

In this sample, this clone turned up a few times. This rearrangement joins TRBV11-2 to TRBJ1-6; possibly TRBD1 for D (5 bases). The CDR3 length is 14 residues. V lost 2 bases, J lost 14 bases, and 16 bases lay in between. Germline CDR1 reads SGHAT; CDR2 reads FQNNGV. The chain's CDR3 is CASSLQGGPGTLHF. The DNA for the CDR3 is TGTGCCAGCAGCTTACAGGGAGGGCCGGGAACCCTCCACTTT.

The CDR3 loop reads CASSFLAGGWSYEQYF. The CDR3 nucleotides are TGTGCCAGCAGCTTTCTGGCCGGGGGTTGGTCCTACGAGCAGTACTTC. The J gene is TRBJ2-7, the V gene TRBV2; D perhaps matches TRBD2 (6 bases). Germline V CDR1 and CDR2: SNHLY, FYNNEI. The CDR3 is made up of 16 amino acids. The V gene lost 6 bases and the J gene lost 1 base, with 19 bases spanning the gap.

The CDR3 coding sequence is TGTGCCAGCAGTGAAGAGTTGGGGAGCAATCAGCCCCAGCATTTT. It specifies CASSEELGSNQPQHF. The V and J genes are TRBV2 and TRBJ1-5, with D unresolved. Germline V gene lookup returns CDR1 SNHLY and CDR2 FYNNEI. This CDR3 contains 15 residues. The V gene lost 1 base and the J gene lost 1 base, with 8 bases spanning the gap.

The gene calls are TRBV18 and TRBJ2-7; 11 bases fit TRBD2. The V segment lost 8 bases and the J segment 0 bases; nucleotides outside the gene matches: 3. CDR3 size: 14 residues. The germline CDR1 and CDR2 sequences are KGHSH and LQKENI. The CDR3 nucleotides are TGTGCCAGCCTAGCGGGGGGAAGCTCCTACGAGCAGTACTTC. This codes for CASLAGGSSYEQYF.

The chain joins TRBV27 to TRBJ2-7; TRBD2 agrees at 7 bases. The junction had 7 bases not matched to a gene; V was cut back by 8 bases and J by 3 bases. The length of the CDR3 is 13 residues. The germline V gene encodes CDR1 MNHEY and CDR2 SMNVEV (reference sequence). CDR3 region: CASHSGNLYEQYF. The DNA for the CDR3 is TGTGCCAGCCACAGCGGGAATCTCTACGAGCAGTACTTC.

The genes are TRBV11-2 and TRBJ2-1, with D possibly being TRBD2 (7 bases). Trimming took 1 base from V and 8 from J, leaving 12 bases between them. Germline assignment: CDR1 SGHAT and CDR2 FQNNGV. CDR3 size: 14 residues. The CDR3 sequence: CASSLVLGGDEQFF. For the CDR3, the DNA is TGTGCCAGCAGCTTAGTATTAGGGGGGGATGAGCAGTTCTTC.

This sequence joins TRBV30 and TRBJ1-1; the D is unclear. The ends were cut back, 0 bases at V and 10 bases at J, with 12 bases in the middle. CDR1 and CDR2 (germline): GTSNPN, SVGIG (reference sequence). CDR3 length: 12 residues. The CDR3 nucleotides are TGTGCCTGGAGTGTGTCCTCCTGGAGAGCTTTCTTT. It codes for CAWSVSSWRAFF.

This clone was seen a few times. The chain joins TRBV7-9 to TRBJ2-5; 8 bases align to TRBD2. Per germline, CDR1 SEHNR and CDR2 FQNEAQ (reference sequence). This CDR3 is built from 14 residues. After removal of 5 bases from V and 2 bases from J, the junction contained 4 bases not matched to a gene. The CDR3 nucleotides read TGTGCCAGCAGCCCCGGGACTAGACAAGAGACCCAGTACTTC. It encodes CASSPGTRQETQYF. The whole variable domain, remainder taken from reference TRBV7-9 and TRBJ2-5, is DTGVSQNPRHKITKRGQNVTFRCDPISEHNRLYWYRQTLGQGPEFLTYFQNEAQLEKSRLLSDRFSAERPKGSFSTLEIQRTEQGDSAMYLCASSPGTRQETQYFGPGTRLLVL.

This clone was seen a few times. The J gene is TRBJ2-3, the V gene TRBV29-1, with 7 nucleotides matching TRBD2. The trim removed 6 bases at V and 4 bases at J, leaving 4 bases unmatched. The CDR3 loop spans 12 amino acids. The germline CDR1 and CDR2 sequences are SQVTM and ANQGSEA. The chain's CDR3 is CSVQAGSDTQYF. Here the CDR3 DNA reads TGCAGCGTCCAAGCGGGGTCAGATACGCAGTATTTT.

This clone was observed a few times. The rearrangement uses TRBV7-9 and TRBJ1-2; no firm D call. V shed 1 base and J shed 6 bases, with 3 bases lying between them. The CDR3 runs 11 residues. The germline V gene has CDR1 SEHNR and CDR2 FQNEAQ (reference sequence). The CDR3 spells CASSLENGYTF. The CDR3 DNA reads TGTGCCAGCAGCTTAGAGAATGGCTACACCTTC.

The J gene is TRBJ1-5, the V gene TRBV7-8; 9 bases agree with TRBD1. The CDR3 has 14 amino acids. V was clipped by 4 bases and J by 4 bases; unmatched bases: 2. The germline V gene encodes CDR1 SGHVS and CDR2 FQNEAQ. The CDR3 sequence is CASSSGQGNQPQHF. CDR3 bases: TGTGCCAGCAGCTCCGGACAGGGGAATCAGCCCCAGCATTTT.

A word on this clone: Germline and junction disagree at one end, which may indicate a read error. V is TRBV27 and J is TRBJ2-7; 10 bases agree with TRBD2. Per germline, CDR1 MNHEY and CDR2 SMNVEV (reference sequence). The CDR3 is 16 residues long. The CDR3 protein is CASRLAGDELSFEQYF. The CDR3 nucleotides read TGTGCCAGCAGGCTAGCGGGAGATGAGCTTTCCTTCGAGCAGTACTTC.